Listed below are T cell receptor beta chains from one sample, sequenced in a study of blood T cell repertoires in COVID-19. Produced via immunoSEQ multiplex PCR; TCRdb's table is partial and in-frame only. The profile covers about 100,000 clones, with around four fifths appearing a single time and roughly 12% taken by the ten largest. Sequences were obtained from peripheral blood. The receptors here all came from a man aged 50-60 years with active or convalescent COVID-19. The CDR3 runs from the conserved cysteine through the conserved F or W. Fields, in order: D gene, CDR3 length, J gene, V gene, clone size, CDR3 protein, CDR3 DNA. D genes are given only for firm matches. Clone size is shown for a subset of rows, as once, few, many or a class of expanded clone.

>.|10|TRBJ1-1|TRBV30|.
CARHTLEAFF
TGTGCCAGACACACCCTTGAAGCTTTCTTT
>.|17|TRBJ2-3|TRBV21-1|.
CASSTAGDTKLTDTQYF
TGTGCCAGCAGCACCGCGGGGGACACGAAACTCACAGATACGCAGTATTTT
>.|15|TRBJ2-1|TRBV4-2|few
CASSRVREFDNEQFF
TGTGCCAGCAGCCGGGTTAGGGAGTTCGATAATGAGCAGTTCTTC
>TRBD1|14|TRBJ1-5|TRBV24-1|.
CATRKGQSNQPQHF
TGTGCCACCAGAAAGGGACAGAGCAATCAGCCCCAGCATTTT
>.|16|TRBJ2-7|TRBV5-4|.
CASSLEVLRGSDEQYF
TGTGCCAGCAGCTTGGAGGTTTTGAGGGGGTCGGACGAGCAGTACTTC
>.|15|TRBJ1-1|TRBV5-1|.
CASSLRRPTNTEAFF
TGCGCCAGCAGCTTGCGGCGGCCTACTAACACTGAAGCTTTCTTT
>TRBD2|16|TRBJ2-3|TRBV7-6|.
CASSLGTSGRADTQYF
TGTGCCAGCAGCTTAGGGACTAGCGGGAGAGCAGATACGCAGTATTTT
>TRBD2|14|TRBJ2-7|TRBV7-4|.
CASSFGTSGYEQYF
TGTGCCAGCAGCTTTGGTACTAGCGGCTACGAGCAGTACTTC
>TRBD1|16|TRBJ1-4|TRBV7-6|.
CASSLRPEDRAEKLFF
TGTGCCAGCAGCTTACGTCCGGAGGACAGGGCGGAAAAACTGTTTTTT
>TRBD1|14|TRBJ2-7|TRBV14|.
CASSPSDRGLEQYF
TGTGCCAGCAGTCCATCGGACAGGGGACTCGAGCAGTACTTC
>TRBD1|14|TRBJ1-5|TRBV6-1|.
CASSEWGQDQPQHF
TGTGCCAGCAGTGAATGGGGACAGGATCAGCCCCAGCATTTT
>.|12|TRBJ1-5|TRBV29-1|.
CSAGQSDQPQHF
TGCAGCGCCGGACAGTCCGATCAGCCCCAGCATTTT
>.|16|TRBJ2-7|TRBV10-1|once
CASSESQGIRPYEQYF
TGCGCCAGCAGTGAGTCCCAGGGGATACGACCCTACGAGCAGTACTTC
>TRBD2|15|TRBJ2-7|TRBV18|.
CASQVAGGGPHEQYF
TGTGCCAGCCAAGTAGCGGGAGGTGGGCCCCACGAGCAGTACTTC
>TRBD2|16|TRBJ2-1|TRBV27|.
CASSSPSSGKFNEQFF
TGTGCCAGCAGTTCCCCGAGTAGCGGGAAGTTCAATGAGCAGTTCTTC
>.|15|TRBJ1-1|TRBV7-2|.
CASSVMGLGNTEAFF
TGTGCCAGCAGTGTCATGGGACTGGGGAACACTGAAGCTTTCTTT
>.|15|TRBJ1-3|TRBV13|medium-sized
CASSPTGDSGNTIYF
TGTGCCAGCAGCCCAACGGGGGACTCTGGAAACACCATATATTTT
>.|15|TRBJ1-6|TRBV7-9|once
CASSLSGTRNSPLHF
TGTGCCAGCAGCTTATCTGGGACAAGGAATTCACCCCTCCACTTT
>TRBD1|15|TRBJ1-1|TRBV6-5|.
CASTGQGRGNTEAFF
TGTGCCAGCACCGGACAGGGAAGAGGGAACACTGAAGCTTTCTTT
>TRBD1|16|TRBJ1-6|TRBV10-3|once
CAISDYRVTGISPLHF
TGTGCCATCAGTGACTACCGGGTGACAGGGATTTCACCCCTCCACTTT
>.|19|TRBJ2-7|TRBV21-1|.
CASSLGGTGGCLDFYEQYF
TGTGCCAGCAGCCTGGGGGGGACAGGGGGCTGTTTAGATTTTTACGAGCAGTACTTC
>TRBD2|15|TRBJ2-1|TRBV2|once
CASSVTSGPTGEQFF
TGTGCCAGCAGTGTTACTAGCGGGCCCACGGGGGAGCAGTTCTTC
>TRBD1|15|TRBJ2-1|TRBV19|.
CASSIDGTDYNEQFF
TGTGCCAGTAGTATTGACGGGACAGACTACAATGAGCAGTTCTTC
>.|19|TRBJ1-4|TRBV9|once
CASSVGGGIRETANEKLFF
TGTGCCAGCAGCGTAGGTGGTGGGATTCGGGAGACGGCTAATGAAAAACTGTTTTTT
>TRBD1|15|TRBJ1-2|TRBV3-1/TRBV3-2|.
CASSRTGTGSNGYTF
TGTGCCAGCAGCCGGACCGGGACAGGGAGTAATGGCTACACCTTC
>.|15|TRBJ2-3|TRBV6-5|.
CASSYSGSRGDTQYF
TGTGCCAGCAGTTACTCCGGGTCCCGAGGAGATACGCAGTATTTT
>TRBD1|14|TRBJ1-4|TRBV5-4|once
CASSYDRANEKLFF
TGTGCCAGCAGCTACGACAGGGCCAATGAAAAACTGTTTTTT
>TRBD1|14|TRBJ2-7|TRBV19|.
CASSRRGQGREQYF
TGTGCCAGTAGTAGACGGGGACAGGGGCGCGAGCAGTACTTC
>TRBD1|14|TRBJ1-5|TRBV19|.
CASSIELGQGTQHF
TGTGCCAGTAGTATAGAACTCGGACAGGGCACCCAGCATTTT
>.|15|TRBJ1-4|TRBV28|.
CASSGGDGANEKLFF
TGTGCCAGCAGTGGAGGGGACGGCGCTAATGAAAAACTGTTTTTT
>.|13|TRBJ2-7|TRBV6-5|.
CASRTGPSYEQYF
TGTGCCAGCAGAACAGGGCCGTCCTACGAGCAGTACTTC
>TRBD2|14|TRBJ2-1|TRBV15|.
CATSSSGNFNEQFF
TGTGCCACCAGCAGCAGCGGGAATTTCAATGAGCAGTTCTTC
>.|13|TRBJ2-1|TRBV27|.
CASSSSSYNEQFF
TGTGCCAGCAGTTCCTCGTCCTACAATGAGCAGTTCTTC
>.|14|TRBJ1-3|TRBV29-1|few
CSVVAASSGNTIYF
TGCAGCGTTGTGGCGGCCAGCTCTGGAAACACCATATATTTT
>.|15|TRBJ1-2|TRBV2|.
CASRPPDSPNYGYTF
TGTGCCAGCAGACCCCCGGACAGTCCCAACTATGGCTACACCTTC
>.|13|TRBJ2-2|TRBV30|.
CAWTGVRAGELFF
TGTGCCTGGACGGGGGTAAGGGCCGGGGAGCTGTTTTTT
>.|13|TRBJ1-3|TRBV29-1|.
CSVASGGGNTIYF
TGCAGCGTTGCTTCTGGGGGCGGAAACACCATATATTTT
>.|11|TRBJ2-1|TRBV20-1|.
CSASLSQEQFF
TGCAGTGCTAGTTTGAGTCAAGAGCAGTTCTTC
>.|14|TRBJ2-7|TRBV6-5|.
CASSYHGNSYEQYF
TGTGCCAGCAGTTACCACGGGAACTCCTACGAGCAGTACTTC
>TRBD1|12|TRBJ2-7|TRBV28|once
CATTDREYEQYF
TGTGCCACGACGGACAGGGAGTACGAGCAGTACTTC
>TRBD1|15|TRBJ2-1|TRBV24-1|few
CATRAGTGDWNEQFF
TGTGCCACTCGCGCCGGGACAGGGGATTGGAATGAGCAGTTCTTC
>.|13|TRBJ1-2|TRBV5-1|few
CASSHGRGNGYTF
TGCGCCAGCAGCCATGGCAGGGGAAACGGCTACACCTTC
>TRBD2|14|TRBJ2-2|TRBV4-2|.
CASSQGLANGELFF
TGTGCCAGCAGCCAGGGACTAGCTAACGGGGAGCTGTTTTTT
>.|14|TRBJ1-2|TRBV18|.
CASSLGGDSYGYTF
TGTGCCAGCTCACTCGGGGGGGATTCTTATGGCTACACCTTC
>.|13|TRBJ1-1|TRBV6-5|.
CASRTGMNTEAFF
TGTGCCAGCAGGACAGGTATGAACACTGAAGCTTTCTTT
>.|15|TRBJ2-2|TRBV2|.
CASTPGVLNTGELFF
TGTGCCAGCACCCCAGGGGTTTTAAACACCGGGGAGCTGTTTTTT
>TRBD2|13|TRBJ2-7|TRBV29-1|once
CSVSLGGRYEQYF
TGCAGCGTCTCCCTCGGCGGGAGATACGAGCAGTACTTC